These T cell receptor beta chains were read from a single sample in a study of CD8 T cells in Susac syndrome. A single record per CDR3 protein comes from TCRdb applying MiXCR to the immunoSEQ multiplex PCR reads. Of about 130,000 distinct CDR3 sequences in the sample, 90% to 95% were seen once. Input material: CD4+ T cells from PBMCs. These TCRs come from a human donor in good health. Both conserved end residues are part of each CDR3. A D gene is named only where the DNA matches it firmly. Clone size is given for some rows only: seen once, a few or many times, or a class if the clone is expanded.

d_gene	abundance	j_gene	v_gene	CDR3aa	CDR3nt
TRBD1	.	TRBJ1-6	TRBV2	CASTEGAAGYSPLHF	TGTGCCAGCACGGAGGGGGCGGCGGGATATTCACCCCTCCACTTT
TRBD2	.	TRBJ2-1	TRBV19	CASSIDGREGRSYNEQFF	TGTGCCAGTAGTATAGACGGGAGGGAGGGGAGGTCCTACAATGAGCAGTTCTTC
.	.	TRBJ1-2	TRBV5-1	CASTTEPAYPPGYTF	TGCGCCAGTACGACAGAGCCTGCTTACCCCCCTGGCTACACCTTC
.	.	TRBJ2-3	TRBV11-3	CASSLDVTDTQYF	TGTGCCAGCAGCTTAGATGTGACAGATACGCAGTATTTT
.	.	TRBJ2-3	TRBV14	CASSQDPGWTDTQYF	TGTGCCAGCAGCCAAGACCCAGGGTGGACAGATACGCAGTATTTT
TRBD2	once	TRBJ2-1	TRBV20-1	CSARSPSGEGNEQFF	TGCAGTGCTAGATCCCCTAGCGGGGAGGGGAATGAGCAGTTCTTC
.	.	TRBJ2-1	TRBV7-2	CASRISYPTEQFF	TGTGCCAGCAGGATTAGCTATCCGACTGAGCAGTTCTTC
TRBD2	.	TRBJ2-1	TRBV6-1	CASSASGRYNEQFF	TGTGCCAGCAGCGCTAGCGGGAGGTACAATGAGCAGTTCTTC
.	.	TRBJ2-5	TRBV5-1	CASSLGVQKETQYF	TGCGCCAGCAGCTTGGGGGTGCAGAAAGAGACCCAGTACTTC
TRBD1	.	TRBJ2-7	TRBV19	CASSDLGQGAAYEQYF	TGTGCCAGTAGCGACCTCGGACAGGGGGCGGCCTACGAGCAGTACTTC
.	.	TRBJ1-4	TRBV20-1	CSPREAATNEKLFF	TGCAGTCCAAGGGAAGCGGCAACTAATGAAAAACTGTTTTTT
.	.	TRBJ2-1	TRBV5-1	CASSLMDSSSYNEQFF	TGCGCCAGCAGCTTGATGGACTCGAGCTCCTACAATGAGCAGTTCTTC
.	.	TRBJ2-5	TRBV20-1	CSARTGALQETQYF	TGCAGTGCACGTACGGGAGCCCTCCAAGAGACCCAGTACTTC
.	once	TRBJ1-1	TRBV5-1	CASSLSLIIHTEAFF	TGCGCCAGCAGCTTGTCCCTGATTATCCACACTGAAGCTTTCTTT
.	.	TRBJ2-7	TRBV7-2	CASSSSREQYF	TGTGCCAGCAGCTCCTCTAGAGAGCAGTACTTC
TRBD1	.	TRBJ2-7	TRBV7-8	CASSPERGLSYEQYF	TGTGCCAGCAGCCCCGAGAGGGGGCTTTCCTACGAGCAGTACTTC
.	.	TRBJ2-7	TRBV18	CASSPPGRGGEQYF	TGTGCCAGCTCACCACCGGGGAGAGGGGGCGAGCAGTACTTC
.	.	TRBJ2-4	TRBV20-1	CSARSVGDIQYF	TGCAGTGCTAGGTCCGTAGGGGACATTCAGTACTTC